This TCR beta chain was sequenced during a study of CD8 T cells in ankylosing spondylitis. Study findings and constraints: Clones linked with disease were CD8+ and fairly uncommon in the peripheral blood. Blood from ankylosing spondylitis patients appeared to carry a characteristic roughly eight-variant TCR beta motif. Reactive arthritis synovial fluid and blood were previously reported to contain some motif variants.

TCRdb independently ran MiXCR on the 5' RACE reads; one entry per CDR3 protein. The sample lists around 770,000 distinct CDR3 sequences; about 10% were seen once. The germline V gene encodes CDR1 SGHNT and CDR2 YENEEA. CDR3 size: 19 residues. Trimming stripped 1 base from V and 5 bases from J, with 23 bases between. Turning to this clonotype: Its antigen is unknown.

The sample was blood, either unsorted or a sorted T cell fraction (not recorded which). The receptor was isolated from a male donor with ankylosing spondylitis. V and J are TRBV11-3 and TRBJ2-2; tentative D call: TRBD1 (6 bases). The CDR3 protein is CASSLGTFFGQGKTGELFF. The CDR3 coding sequence is TGTGCCAGCAGCTTAGGGACTTTCTTCGGGCAGGGGAAGACCGGGGAGCTGTTTTTT.